Shown below are 30 T cell receptor beta chains from a single sample sequenced in a study of T cell responses to AZD1222 COVID-19 vaccine. The protocol was immunoSEQ multiplex PCR, while the TCRdb copy is restricted to in-frame clones and leaves out a portion. The data contain 95,000 to 110,000 clones, about nine tenths of them singletons. The source was peripheral blood, collected on day 0 of AZD1222 vaccination. The receptors come from an adult in good health.

The chain links TRBV19 to TRBJ2-3; no reliable D call. V lost 0 bases and J lost 8, with 9 bases in between. Per germline, CDR1 LNHDA and CDR2 SQIVND (reference sequence). The CDR3 sequence is 13 residues long. CDR3 protein: CASSIDQRGTQYF. The CDR3 DNA sequence: TGTGCCAGTAGTATAGACCAGCGAGGTACGCAGTATTTT.

Note on this clone: One junction end disagrees with the germline gene, perhaps due to a read error. The rearrangement links TRBV19 to TRBJ2-7, with 9 bases aligning to TRBD1. Looked up from germline, CDR1 is LNHDA and CDR2 is SQIVND (reference sequence). This CDR3 has 14 residues. As DNA, the CDR3 is TGTGCCAGTAGTAGCACAGGGGGCTCCAACGAGCAGTACTTC. Translated, it gives CASSSTGGSNEQYF.

This rearrangement joins TRBV27 to TRBJ1-5; D gene ambiguous. This CDR3 spans 13 amino acids. Germline V gene data show CDR1 as MNHEY and CDR2 as SMNVEV (reference sequence). Trimming cost V 2 bases and J 0 bases, with 2 bases left between them. CDR3 protein: CASSLGSNQPQHF. In DNA form, the CDR3 reads TGTGCCAGCAGTTTAGGTAGCAATCAGCCCCAGCATTTT.

This clone was counted once. The chain employs TRBV4-3 and TRBJ1-1; D gene uncertain. The CDR3 totals 15 residues. The V end was cut by 3 bases, the J end by 5 bases, with 16 bases between. From germline, CDR1 is LGHNA and CDR2 YSLEER. In DNA, the CDR3 is TGCGCCAGCAGCCATTCCCGGACGCCGGGGACTGAAGCTTTCTTT. It codes for CASSHSRTPGTEAFF.

In nucleotides, the CDR3 is TGTGCCAGCAGCTTGGGACAGGGGAGCACAGATACGCAGTATTTT. This translates into CASSLGQGSTDTQYF. This rearrangement joins TRBV5-6 to TRBJ2-3, with 8 bases matching TRBD1. Germline assignment: CDR1 SGHDT and CDR2 YYEEEE. The length of the CDR3 is 15 residues. The ends lost 0 bases at V and 0 bases at J; junction bases unmatched: 0.

V is TRBV5-4 and J is TRBJ1-4; D is unresolved. Trimming took 4 bases from V and 5 from J, leaving 9 bases between them. Per the germline V gene, CDR1 is SGHNT and CDR2 is YYREEE (reference sequence). The CDR3 is 13 amino acids. The CDR3 DNA reads as TGTGCCAGCAGCACTACCACAAATGAAAAACTGTTTTTT. Protein sequence: CASSTTTNEKLFF. Looking up the rest from reference TRBV5-4 and TRBJ1-4 gives the full variable domain: ETGVTQSPTHLIKTRGQQVTLRCSSQSGHNTVSWYQQALGQGPQFIFQYYREEENGRGNFPPRFSGLQFPNYSSELNVNALELDDSALYLCASSTTTNEKLFFGSGTQLSVL.

The chain employs TRBV19 and TRBJ2-3, with D unresolved. The germline V gene encodes CDR1 LNHDA and CDR2 SQIVND (reference sequence). V lost 2 bases and J 2 bases, leaving 14 bases between the germline ends. The length of the CDR3 is 16 residues. CDR3 sequence (DNA): TGTGCCAGTAGTATATCCGTCGGCAGCTACACAGATACGCAGTATTTT. Its translation: CASSISVGSYTDTQYF.

V usage is TRBV15 and J usage is TRBJ2-7; the D gene is possibly TRBD1 (6 bases). Trimming removed 3 bases at V and 5 bases at J, with 14 bases between. The V gene's germline CDR1 is LNHNV and CDR2 YYDKDF (reference sequence). There are 14 residues in the CDR3. The CDR3 sequence is CATSRGQGRDEQYF. The DNA for the CDR3 is TGTGCCACCAGCAGGGGCCAGGGGAGAGACGAGCAGTACTTC. Together with reference TRBV15 and TRBJ2-7, the CDR3 gives the full variable domain: DAMVIQNPRYQVTQFGKPVTLSCSQTLNHNVMYWYQQKSSQAPKLLFHYYDKDFNNEADTPDNFQSRRPNTSFCFLDIRSPGLGDTAMYLCATSRGQGRDEQYFGPGTRLTVT.

This chain uses TRBV9 with TRBJ1-2; D not certain. This CDR3 contains 13 residues. V was trimmed by 3 bases and J by 4 bases, leaving 10 bases between them. Germline loops: CDR1 SGDLS, CDR2 YYNGEE. The CDR3 reads CASSGEGPYGYTF. The CDR3 DNA reads TGTGCCAGCAGCGGAGAGGGTCCCTATGGCTACACCTTC.

The CDR3 spells CSGRLAGDYNEQFF. The DNA for the CDR3 is TGCAGCGGTCGACTAGCGGGGGATTACAATGAGCAGTTCTTC. The chain couples TRBV29-1 to TRBJ2-1; TRBD2 aligns across 12 bases. The CDR3 loop spans 14 amino acids. Germline CDR1 reads SQVTM; CDR2 reads ANQGSEA. The ends lost 7 bases at V and 4 bases at J; junction bases unmatched: 5.

The sample holds one count of this clone. V gene TRBV11-3 combines with J gene TRBJ2-3, with D perhaps TRBD1 (5 bases). Trimming pared 5 bases from V and 5 bases from J, leaving 17 bases between. Looked up from germline, CDR1 is SGHNT and CDR2 is YENEEA. This CDR3 has 15 residues. In DNA form, the CDR3 reads TGTGCCAGCAGCCCGAGAGCTGGGGCCGGAGATACGCAGTATTTT. Encoded protein: CASSPRAGAGDTQYF.

This chain uses TRBV6-5 with TRBJ2-1, with TRBD2 matching over 10 bases. CDR1 is MNHEY and CDR2 is SVGAGI in the germline V gene. The V and J ends lost 4 bases and 2 bases, in that order; junction bases with no gene match: 2. The CDR3 spans 15 residues. The CDR3 loop reads CASSSSGGPYNEQFF. In nucleotides, the CDR3 is TGTGCCAGCAGTTCTAGCGGGGGCCCCTACAATGAGCAGTTCTTC.

The rearrangement uses TRBV6-2 or TRBV6-3 and TRBJ2-7; 13 positions agree with TRBD2. There are 14 residues in the CDR3. J lost 5 bases, V lost 5 bases, and 3 bases had no gene match. The V gene's germline CDR1 is MNHEY and CDR2 SVGEGT. The CDR3 sequence: CASSRTSGGHEQYF. The DNA for the CDR3 is TGTGCCAGCAGTCGGACTAGCGGGGGCCACGAGCAGTACTTC.

The rearrangement links TRBV7-6 to TRBJ2-2; TRBD1 is a possible D gene (5 bases). The CDR3 runs 16 residues. Per the germline V gene, CDR1 is SGHVS and CDR2 is FNYEAQ. The V end was cut by 2 bases, the J end by 4 bases, with 14 bases between. As DNA, the CDR3 is TGTGCCAGCAGCTTAATCGCAGGGAAGCCCACCGGGGAGCTGTTTTTT. Its protein is CASSLIAGKPTGELFF.

The CDR3 coding sequence is TGTGCCAGAAGTCACCCACCGATCCCGTGCCTAGGAAAATACGAGCAGTACTTC. It specifies CARSHPPIPCLGKYEQYF. The chain links TRBV5-3 to TRBJ2-7; D not resolved. TRBV5-3 is an ORF, with its function uncertain. The V and J ends lost 5 bases and 4 bases respectively, with 28 bases between them. This CDR3 comprises 18 residues.

A word on this clone: One junction end does not reproduce the germline sequence, and a read error may be involved. The chain joins TRBV7-8 to TRBJ1-1; D unresolved. From germline, CDR1 is SGHVS and CDR2 FQNEAQ. The CDR3 runs to 13 residues. CDR3 sequence (DNA): TGTGCCAGCGGTAATGGACTTAACAGTGAAGCTTTCTTT. Amino acid sequence: CASGNGLNSEAFF.

CDR3 bases: TGCGCCAGCAGCCCCGGGACAGACTACGAGCAGTACTTC. This codes for CASSPGTDYEQYF. The chain combines TRBV4-3 with TRBJ2-7, with 7 positions matching TRBD1. The V and J ends lost 4 bases and 3 bases, in that order; junction bases with no gene match: 3. CDR3 size: 13 residues. The germline V gene has CDR1 LGHNA and CDR2 YSLEER.

The chain recombines TRBV28 with TRBJ1-2; D gene ambiguous. CDR3 length: 16 amino acids. CDR1 and CDR2 (germline): MDHEN, SYDVKM. V was trimmed by 5 bases and J by 4 bases, leaving 20 bases between them. CDR3 loop: CASSTDLLGTLYGYTF. The CDR3 bases are TGTGCCAGCAGTACCGACCTTCTTGGAACACTCTATGGCTACACCTTC.

The J gene is TRBJ1-2, the V gene TRBV3-1 (or the pseudogene TRBV3-2); 12 bases align to TRBD1. Per the germline V gene, CDR1 is LGHDT and CDR2 is YNNKEL (reference sequence). V gave up 1 base and J gave up 8 bases; unmatched junction bases: 5. The CDR3 loop spans 15 amino acids. This chain's CDR3 is CASSQGRDRGRGYTF. The DNA of the CDR3 is TGTGCCAGCAGCCAAGGTCGGGACAGGGGGCGAGGCTACACCTTC.

The chain couples TRBV14 to TRBJ2-3; D call uncertain. This CDR3 contains 13 residues. Trimming cost V 4 bases and J 3 bases, with 8 bases left between them. The germline CDR1 and CDR2 sequences are SGHDN and FVKESK. CDR3 DNA: TGTGCCAGCAGCCGCCCCGGGACAGATACGCAGTATTTT. Protein sequence: CASSRPGTDTQYF. The variable domain in full, with the rest retrieved from reference TRBV14 and TRBJ2-3, is EAGVTQFPSHSVIEKGQTVTLRCDPISGHDNLYWYRRVMGKEIKFLLHFVKESKQDESGMPNNRFLAERTGGTYSTLKVQPAELEDSGVYFCASSRPGTDTQYFGPGTRLTVL.

J is TRBJ2-7 and V is TRBV3-1 (or the pseudogene TRBV3-2); no clear D. Germline V lookup: CDR1 LGHDT, CDR2 YNNKEL (reference sequence). CDR3 length: 15 amino acids. V lost 1 base to trimming and J lost 0 bases, with 10 bases between them. CDR3 in amino acids: CASSQVPDSSYEQYF. In nucleotides, the CDR3 is TGTGCCAGCAGCCAAGTCCCGGATAGCTCCTACGAGCAGTACTTC.

The V gene is TRBV25-1, the J gene TRBJ1-2, with TRBD1 as a possible D gene (5 bases). The germline V gene encodes CDR1 MGHDK and CDR2 SYGVNS. The CDR3 is made up of 16 amino acids. V was shortened by 2 bases and J by 4 bases, with 17 bases between the two germline ends. CDR3 sequence reads: CASSEITSDSAYGYTF. The CDR3 DNA reads as TGTGCCAGCAGTGAAATAACTTCTGACAGTGCCTATGGCTACACCTTC.

This clone appeared once. The chain joins TRBV5-6 to TRBJ1-2; D uncertain. CDR1 SGHDT and CDR2 YYEEEE come from the germline V gene. The CDR3 length is 14 residues. The V end lost 3 bases, the J end lost 8 bases, and 17 bases lay between the germline ends. CDR3 nucleotide sequence: TGTGCCAGCAGCTCCCCGGGTGGCGGTTTCGGCTACACCTTC. Amino acid sequence: CASSSPGGGFGYTF.

The genes are TRBV7-3 and TRBJ2-7; no clear D gene. The ends were cut back, 1 base at V and 7 bases at J, with 11 bases in the middle. Germline CDR1 reads SGHTA; CDR2 reads FQGTGA. The CDR3 covers 13 residues. The CDR3 DNA reads as TGTGCCAGCAGCTTAAACGGCCTGAGAGAGCAGTACTTC. Translation gives CASSLNGLREQYF.

The chain carries TRBV20-1 and TRBJ1-2, with a possible D match to TRBD1 (5 bases). This CDR3 has 11 amino acids. Looked up from germline, CDR1 is DFQATT and CDR2 is SNEGSKA (reference sequence). V shed 6 bases and J shed 6 bases, with 11 bases lying between them. CDR3 protein: CSAAGGDGYTF. The CDR3 region has the DNA TGCAGTGCCGCCGGGGGTGATGGCTACACCTTC.

The chain couples TRBV4-1 to TRBJ2-5; TRBD1 or TRBD2 may be the D gene (6 bases each). Trimming removed 1 base at V and 4 bases at J, with 13 bases between. The CDR3 contains 15 residues. CDR1 and CDR2 (germline): MGHRA, YSYEKL. CDR3 protein: CASSQGGAGLETQYF. The CDR3 DNA reads as TGCGCCAGCAGCCAAGGGGGGGCAGGATTAGAGACCCAGTACTTC.

The chain uses TRBV7-6 and TRBJ2-3; D is possibly TRBD2 (5 bases). V lost 1 base to trimming and J lost 3 bases, with 11 bases between them. Germline values: CDR1 SGHVS, CDR2 FNYEAQ. The CDR3 length is 15 residues. The CDR3 DNA follows: TGTGCCAGCAGCTTAGAGGCTACGGGGACAGATACGCAGTATTTT. Its translation: CASSLEATGTDTQYF.

As concerns this clone: At the DNA level, this CDR3 is encoded by other sequences in the same sample as well. The genes are TRBV7-9 and TRBJ1-6; unclear D gene. CDR3 size: 14 residues. V was cut by 1 base and J by 4 bases, with 5 bases left in between. Germline values: CDR1 SEHNR, CDR2 FQNEAQ (reference sequence). This chain's CDR3 is CASSLEQYNSPLHF. The CDR3 region has the DNA TGTGCCAGCAGCTTAGAACAGTATAATTCACCCCTCCACTTT.

The chain uses TRBV27 and TRBJ1-6; D is unresolved. This CDR3 is 15 amino acids long. CDR1 and CDR2 (germline): MNHEY, SMNVEV (reference sequence). The ends were cut back, 5 bases at V and 8 bases at J, with 16 bases in the middle. The CDR3 nucleotides read TGTGCCAGCAGTCTACGGGCCAATTTGGATTCACCCCTCCACTTT. Protein sequence: CASSLRANLDSPLHF.

The CDR3 DNA follows: TGCGCCAGCAGCGAACTAGCGGGGGACACAGATACGCAGTATTTT. It is translated as CASSELAGDTDTQYF. The chain employs TRBV4-1 and TRBJ2-3, with 11 bases identical to TRBD2. V was pared by 5 bases and J by 2 bases, with 3 bases of the junction left unmatched. The CDR3 runs 15 residues. Germline assignment: CDR1 MGHRA and CDR2 YSYEKL.